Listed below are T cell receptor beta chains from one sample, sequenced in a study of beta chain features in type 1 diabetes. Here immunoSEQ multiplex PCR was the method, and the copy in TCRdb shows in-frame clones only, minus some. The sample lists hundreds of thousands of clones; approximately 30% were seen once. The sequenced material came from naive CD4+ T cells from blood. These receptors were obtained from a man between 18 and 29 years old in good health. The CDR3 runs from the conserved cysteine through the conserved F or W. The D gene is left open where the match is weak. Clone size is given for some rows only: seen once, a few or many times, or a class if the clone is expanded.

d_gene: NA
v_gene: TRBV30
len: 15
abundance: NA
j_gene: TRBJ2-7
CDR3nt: TGTGCCTGGAGGAGGTACCAATTAAGCTCCTACGAGCAGTACTTC
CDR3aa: CAWRRYQLSSYEQYF

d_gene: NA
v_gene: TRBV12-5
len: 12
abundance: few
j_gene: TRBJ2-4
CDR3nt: TGTGCTAGTGGTGATCATAGCAACATTCAGTACTTC
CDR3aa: CASGDHSNIQYF

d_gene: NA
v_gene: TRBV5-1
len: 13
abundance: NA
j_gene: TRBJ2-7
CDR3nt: TGCGCCAGCAGTGAGAGGCTACCCTACGAGCAGTACTTC
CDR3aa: CASSERLPYEQYF

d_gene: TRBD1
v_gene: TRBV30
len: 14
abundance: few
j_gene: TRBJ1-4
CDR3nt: TGTGCCTGGAGCCAGGACAGGGGCCGAGAAAAACTGTTTTTT
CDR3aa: CAWSQDRGREKLFF

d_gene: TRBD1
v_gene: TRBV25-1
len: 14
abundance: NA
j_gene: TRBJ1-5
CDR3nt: TGTGCCAGCAGTGAATCAGGGGGTGGCCAGCCCCAGCATTTT
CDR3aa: CASSESGGGQPQHF

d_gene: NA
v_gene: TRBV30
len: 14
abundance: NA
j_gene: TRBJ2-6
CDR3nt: TGTGCCTGCAAACAGAGCTCTGGGGCCAACGTCCTGACTTTC
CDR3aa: CACKQSSGANVLTF

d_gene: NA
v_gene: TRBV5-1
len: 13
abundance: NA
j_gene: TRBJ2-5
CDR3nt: TGCGCCAGTGGTCGGTCTGACCAAGAGACCCAGTACTTC
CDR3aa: CASGRSDQETQYF

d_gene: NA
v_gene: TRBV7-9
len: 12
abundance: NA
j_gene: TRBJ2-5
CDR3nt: TGTGCCAGCAGCCCCCAAGGGGAGACCCAGTACTTC
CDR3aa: CASSPQGETQYF

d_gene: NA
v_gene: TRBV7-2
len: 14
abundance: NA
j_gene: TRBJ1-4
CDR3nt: TGTGCCAGCAGCACCGACAGAGTCAATGAAAAACTGTTTTTT
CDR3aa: CASSTDRVNEKLFF

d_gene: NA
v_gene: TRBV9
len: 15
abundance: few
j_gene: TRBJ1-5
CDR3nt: TGTGCCAGCAGCGTAGGACAGGACCTTAGGCGGCCCCAGCATTTT
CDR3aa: CASSVGQDLRRPQHF

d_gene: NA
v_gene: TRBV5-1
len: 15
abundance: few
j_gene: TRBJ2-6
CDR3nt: TGCGCCAGCAGCTTGGAATGGGCTGGGGCCAACGTCCTGACTTTC
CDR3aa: CASSLEWAGANVLTF

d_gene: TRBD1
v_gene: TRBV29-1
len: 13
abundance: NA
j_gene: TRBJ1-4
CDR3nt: TGCAGCGTTCAGACAGGGGGGAATGAAAAACTGTTTTTT
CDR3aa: CSVQTGGNEKLFF

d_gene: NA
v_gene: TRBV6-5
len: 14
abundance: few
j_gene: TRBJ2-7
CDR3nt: TGTGCCAGCAGTTACGGAAACAATCTACGCGAGCAGTACTTC
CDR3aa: CASSYGNNLREQYF

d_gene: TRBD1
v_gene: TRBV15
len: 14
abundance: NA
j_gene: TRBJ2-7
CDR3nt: TGTGCCACCAGCAGAGGAGGACAGGGCTACGAGCAGTACTTC
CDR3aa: CATSRGGQGYEQYF

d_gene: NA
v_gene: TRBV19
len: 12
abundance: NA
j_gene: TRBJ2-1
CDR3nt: TGTGCCAGTAGTATAATTTCAGCGATGCAGTTCTTC
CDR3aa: CASSIISAMQFF

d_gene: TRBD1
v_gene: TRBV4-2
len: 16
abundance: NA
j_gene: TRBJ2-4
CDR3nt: TGTGCCAGCAGCCGAGGGACAGGAGACCCCAAAAACATTCAGTACTTC
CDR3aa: CASSRGTGDPKNIQYF

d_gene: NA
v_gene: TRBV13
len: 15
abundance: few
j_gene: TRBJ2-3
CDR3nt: TGTGCCAGCAGCTTAAGTGTCGGGGTAGCAGATACGCAGTATTTT
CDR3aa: CASSLSVGVADTQYF

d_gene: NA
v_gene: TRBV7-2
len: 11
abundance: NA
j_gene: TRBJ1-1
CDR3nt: TGTGCCAGCACGGGGACCGCTGAAGCTTTCTTT
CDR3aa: CASTGTAEAFF

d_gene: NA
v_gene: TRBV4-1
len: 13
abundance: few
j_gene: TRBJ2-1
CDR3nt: TGCGCCAGCAGCCCCGCAGGGTGGAATGAGCAGTTCTTC
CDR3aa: CASSPAGWNEQFF

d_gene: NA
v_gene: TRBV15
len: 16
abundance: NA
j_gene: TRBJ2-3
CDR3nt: TGTGCCACCAGCAGAGATCAAATGGCTAGCACAGATACGCAGTATTTT
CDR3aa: CATSRDQMASTDTQYF

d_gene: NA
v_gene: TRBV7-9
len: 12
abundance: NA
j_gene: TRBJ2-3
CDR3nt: TGTGCCAGCAGTATAGTCCCAGATACGCAGTATTTT
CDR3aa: CASSIVPDTQYF

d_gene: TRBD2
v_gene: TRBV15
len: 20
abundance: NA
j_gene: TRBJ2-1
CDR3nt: TGTGCCACCAGCAGAGGTGGGGGCTCACTAGCGGGATTTTCCTACAATGAGCAGTTCTTC
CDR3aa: CATSRGGGSLAGFSYNEQFF

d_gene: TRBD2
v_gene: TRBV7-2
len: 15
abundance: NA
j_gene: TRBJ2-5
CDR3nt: TGTGCCAGCAGCTTAGGGGGGAGGGTTGAAAAGACCCAGTACTTC
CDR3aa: CASSLGGRVEKTQYF

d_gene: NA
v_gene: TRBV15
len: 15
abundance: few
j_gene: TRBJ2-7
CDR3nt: TGTGCCACCAGCAGAGTGGGGCTACTGAGATACGAGCAGTACTTC
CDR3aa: CATSRVGLLRYEQYF

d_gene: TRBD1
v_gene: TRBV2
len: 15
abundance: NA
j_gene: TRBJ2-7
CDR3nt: TGTGCCAGCACCGGACAGGCTCTACCGTCCTACGAGCAGTACTTC
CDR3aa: CASTGQALPSYEQYF

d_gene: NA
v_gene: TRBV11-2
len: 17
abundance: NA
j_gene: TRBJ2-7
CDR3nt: TGTGCCAGCAGCTTATGGACCCTCCTACACAGCTCCTACGAGCAGTACTTC
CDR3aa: CASSLWTLLHSSYEQYF

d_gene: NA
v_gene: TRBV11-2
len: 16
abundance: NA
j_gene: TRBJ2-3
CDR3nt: TGTGCCAGCAGCTTCCGGCACAGTGGAGTGGCAGATACGCAGTATTTT
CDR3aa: CASSFRHSGVADTQYF

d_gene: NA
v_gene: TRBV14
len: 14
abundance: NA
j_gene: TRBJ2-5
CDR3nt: TGTGCCAGCAGCCAAGTGAGGGTCCCCGAGACCCAGTACTTC
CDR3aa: CASSQVRVPETQYF